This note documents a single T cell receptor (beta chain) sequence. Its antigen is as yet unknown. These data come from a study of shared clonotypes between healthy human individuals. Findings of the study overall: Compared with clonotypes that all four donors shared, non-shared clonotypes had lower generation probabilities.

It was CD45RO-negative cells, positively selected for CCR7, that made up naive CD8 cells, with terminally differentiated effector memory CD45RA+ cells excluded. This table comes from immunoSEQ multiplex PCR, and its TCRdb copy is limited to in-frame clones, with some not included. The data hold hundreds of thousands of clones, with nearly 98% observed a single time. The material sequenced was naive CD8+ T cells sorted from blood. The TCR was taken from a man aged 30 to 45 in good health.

This CDR3 reads CASSSSGRVIGETQYF. In DNA, the CDR3 is TGTGCCAGCAGCTCTAGCGGGAGGGTAATAGGGGAGACCCAGTACTTC. V gene TRBV9 combines with J gene TRBJ2-5; 12 positions agree with TRBD2. Germline-derived CDR1 and CDR2 are SGDLS and YYNGEE. The CDR3 runs 16 residues. The V segment lost 4 bases and the J segment 5 bases; nucleotides outside the gene matches: 9.